What follows are 22 T cell receptor beta chains derived from one specimen sequenced in a study of T cell repertoires in cytomegalovirus infection. A single record per CDR3 protein comes from TCRdb applying MiXCR to the reads. Here the sample spans roughly 860,000 distinct CDR3 sequences, about 30% being singletons. Their target antigens are unknown. Sequenced here: cultured CD8+ T cells from PBMCs, sampled from culture after CMV antigen stimulation. These receptors were obtained from a human donor in good health (CMV status not recorded). Some clones in this sample may be carry-over from other donors' samples.

The chain employs TRBV19 and TRBJ1-4; D gene uncertain. V lost 4 bases and J lost 0, with 18 bases in between. CDR3 length: 18 residues. Per the germline V gene, CDR1 is LNHDA and CDR2 is SQIVND (reference sequence). CDR3 DNA: TGTGCCAGTAGTACAGACCTCCGGACGGTTACAACTAATGAAAAACTGTTTTTT. Its translation is CASSTDLRTVTTNEKLFF.

The rearrangement uses TRBV7-2 and TRBJ2-7; D is perhaps TRBD1 or TRBD2 (7 bases each). The CDR3 has 14 residues. V was clipped by 5 bases and J by 2 bases, with 13 bases between them. Germline loops: CDR1 SGHTA, CDR2 FQGNSA. CDR3 sequence reads: CASSQGGGAYEQYV. The CDR3 region has the DNA TGTGCCAGCAGCCAGGGGGGGGGTGCCTACGAGCAGTACGTC.

The chain joins TRBV6-8 to TRBJ2-2; TRBD1 might be the D (5 bases). CDR3 length: 18 residues. CDR1 MNHGY and CDR2 SAAAGT come from the germline V gene. The V end was cut by 3 bases, the J end by 6 bases, with 23 bases between. This CDR3 is CASSYNSGQLHWSGELFF. The DNA of the CDR3 is TGTGCCAGCAGTTATAATAGTGGACAACTCCATTGGTCCGGGGAGCTGTTTTTT.

This chain connects TRBV20-1 to TRBJ1-4, with TRBD1 matching 11 bases. The CDR3 is 13 residues long. The V and J ends lost 6 bases and 8 bases, in that order; junction bases with no gene match: 5. Germline loops: CDR1 DFQATT, CDR2 SNEGSKA (reference sequence). The CDR3 coding sequence is TGCAGTGCCAGGACAGGGGGCGGCGAAAAACTGTTTTTT. Translating it yields CSARTGGGEKLFF.

This clonotype has just a few counts. The DNA of the CDR3 is TGTGCCAGCAGCGGGACAGGCCGCTCCTACAATGAGCAGTTCTTC. The encoded protein is CASSGTGRSYNEQFF. The rearrangement uses TRBV11-2 and TRBJ2-1; 8 bases map to TRBD1. V shed 5 bases and J 0 bases; nucleotides not matched to a gene: 3. This CDR3 is built from 15 residues. Germline CDR1 and CDR2: SGHAT and FQNNGV.

The chain links TRBV4-1 to TRBJ2-2, with 10 bases identical to TRBD2. Germline-derived CDR1 and CDR2 are MGHRA and YSYEKL. Trimming removed 0 bases from V and 3 bases from J; junction bases left unmatched: 4. This CDR3 has 17 amino acids. The CDR3 DNA sequence: TGCGCCAGCAGCCAAGATTTAACTAGCGGGGACACCGGGGAGCTGTTTTTT. This translates into CASSQDLTSGDTGELFF.

This clonotype was found a few times. The chain recombines TRBV4-3 with TRBJ2-4, with 12 bases matching TRBD1. CDR3 length equals 15 residues. Trimming took 3 bases from V and 5 from J; bases not matched to a gene: 2. The germline V gene has CDR1 LGHNA and CDR2 YSLEER. The CDR3 spells CASSQGQGAENIQYF. CDR3 DNA sequence: TGCGCCAGCAGCCAGGGACAGGGGGCGGAAAACATTCAGTACTTC.

The V and J genes are TRBV10-3 and TRBJ2-5; TRBD2 might be the D (6 bases). Between the trimmed V and J ends, which lost 6 bases and 5 bases, there was a span of 13 bases. Looked up from germline, CDR1 is ENHRY and CDR2 is SYGVKD. The CDR3 totals 13 residues. In DNA, the CDR3 is TGTGCCATCAGAGGGGAGGCGCATGAGACCCAGTACTTC. Its translation: CAIRGEAHETQYF.

This clonotype occurred many times. V usage is TRBV6-1 and J usage is TRBJ2-7; D unresolved. This CDR3 comprises 15 residues. The ends were cut back, 1 base at V and 3 bases at J, with 13 bases in the middle. Germline V gene lookup returns CDR1 MNHNS and CDR2 SASEGT. The CDR3 DNA is TGTGCCAGCAGTGAAGGTCCCACGCAGCACTACGAGCAGTACGTC. Residues: CASSEGPTQHYEQYV.

The chain recombines TRBV5-1 with TRBJ2-2; D ambiguous. The CDR3 has 16 amino acids. Deletions cut 1 base from V and 6 bases from J, with 16 bases between. CDR1 and CDR2 (germline): SGHRS, YFSETQ. CDR3 in amino acids: CASSLLRLLPAGELFF. CDR3 nucleotides: TGCGCCAGCAGCTTGCTGAGACTCCTGCCCGCCGGGGAGCTGTTTTTT.

The chain couples TRBV4-2 to TRBJ2-2, with TRBD2 identical over 9 bases. The CDR3 consists of 17 residues. V lost 1 base, J lost 5 bases, and 8 bases stayed unmatched. Germline V lookup: CDR1 LGHNA, CDR2 YNFKEQ. CDR3: CASSQGGGGAGTGELFF. CDR3 nucleotides: TGTGCCAGCAGCCAAGGAGGCGGGGGGGCCGGAACCGGGGAGCTGTTTTTT.

This sequence joins TRBV27 and TRBJ1-5, with 9 bases fitting TRBD1. The CDR3 consists of 12 residues. Germline V gives CDR1 MNHEY, CDR2 SMNVEV (reference sequence). Germline trimming cut 5 bases from V and 8 bases from J; bases unmatched to any gene: 1. The DNA of the CDR3 is TGTGCCAGCAGTGGGACAGGGAAGCCCCAGCATTTT. This translates into CASSGTGKPQHF.

The chain joins TRBV9 to TRBJ2-5; tentative D call: TRBD2 (6 bases). This CDR3 region has 14 residues. CDR1 and CDR2 (germline): SGDLS, YYNGEE. The V end lost 3 bases, the J end lost 2 bases, and 11 bases lay between the germline ends. The CDR3, as DNA: TGTGCCAGCAGCGCTTACGGGACTCAAGAGACCCAGTACTTC. Its protein product is CASSAYGTQETQYF.

This clonotype was counted between two and nine times. This chain links TRBV20-1 with TRBJ1-2, with unresolved D. The germline gives CDR1 DFQATT, CDR2 SNEGSKA (reference sequence). V was clipped by 0 bases and J by 3 bases, with 8 bases between them. This CDR3 is built from 13 residues. DNA of the CDR3: TGCAGTGCTAGAGATCTGGAGGACTATGGCTACACCTTC. Translation gives CSARDLEDYGYTF.

The chain links TRBV6-1 to TRBJ2-2; D unclear. The V gene's germline CDR1 is MNHNS and CDR2 SASEGT. The CDR3 contains 15 residues. Trimming shortened V by 10 bases and J by 8 bases, and 23 bases separated the two germline ends. The CDR3 DNA follows: TGTGCCACCGCTGCTAGGTTAGGGTTCGCGGGGGAGCTGTTTTTT. Amino acid sequence: CATAARLGFAGELFF.

The rearrangement joins TRBV6-6 to TRBJ2-3; TRBD2 is a possible D gene (5 bases). This CDR3 is 17 amino acids long. Germline values: CDR1 MNHNY, CDR2 SVGAGI (reference sequence). Trimming removed 0 bases at V and 2 bases at J, with 15 bases between. The CDR3 DNA follows: TGTGCCAGCAGTTACTCGCTACTAGGCACCCCCACAGATACGCAGTATTTT. Protein: CASSYSLLGTPTDTQYF.

The chain couples TRBV23-1 to TRBJ1-5, with a tentative D call TRBD1 (5 bases). TRBV23-1 is reported as an ORF; its role is uncertain. This CDR3 contains 17 residues. V shed 7 bases and J shed 0 bases, with 19 bases lying between them. The CDR3 loop is CASIPTEGESSNQPQHF. DNA for the CDR3: TGCGCCAGCATCCCCACGGAAGGGGAAAGTAGCAATCAGCCCCAGCATTTT.

This clonotype has only a few counts. The V and J genes are TRBV19 and TRBJ1-1; no reliable D call. V was cut by 0 bases and J by 1 base, with 9 bases left in between. Germline-derived CDR1 and CDR2 are LNHDA and SQIVND (reference sequence). The CDR3 contains 15 residues. CDR3 DNA: TGTGCCAGTAGTATAGATCTGGGCCCGAACACTGAAGCTTTCTTT. Encoded protein: CASSIDLGPNTEAFF.

The chain uses TRBV7-8 and TRBJ2-3; D is perhaps TRBD2 (7 bases). Germline assignment: CDR1 SGHVS and CDR2 FQNEAQ. The V gene lost 2 bases and the J gene lost 4 bases, with 13 bases spanning the gap. This CDR3 spans 15 amino acids. CDR3 nucleotides: TGTGCCAGCAGCTTACCGGGGGGCCGGCCAGATACGCAGTATTTT. It codes for CASSLPGGRPDTQYF.

This clonotype was seen more than once but under ten times. The gene calls are TRBV3-1 and TRBJ2-4; either TRBD1 or TRBD2 may fit D (6 bases each). Trimming removed 4 bases at V and 9 bases at J, with 22 bases between. In germline, CDR1 is LGHDT, CDR2 YNNKEL (reference sequence). The CDR3 runs 16 residues. In nucleotides, the CDR3 is TGTGCCAGCAGCCTTTCCGGAGGGGGAGGACAGACCATTCAGTACTTC. Its translation: CASSLSGGGGQTIQYF.

This clonotype was seen a handful of times. This chain joins TRBV6-4 and TRBJ1-1; D call uncertain. This CDR3 is 11 amino acids long. The V end was cut by 6 bases, the J end by 9 bases, with 11 bases between. From germline, CDR1 is MRHNA and CDR2 SNTAGT. The CDR3 here is CASRAQEKAFF. The CDR3 coding sequence is TGTGCCAGCAGAGCCCAGGAAAAAGCTTTCTTT.

The chain combines TRBV28 with TRBJ1-2, with a weak D call TRBD1 (6 bases). The V gene's germline CDR1 is MDHEN and CDR2 SYDVKM. Trimming took off 3 bases at V and 8 bases at J, with 13 bases between the two ends. There are 13 residues in the CDR3. The CDR3 DNA reads TGTGCCAGCAGTTTTTTGGGGGCGCAGGGCTACACCTTC. Protein: CASSFLGAQGYTF.